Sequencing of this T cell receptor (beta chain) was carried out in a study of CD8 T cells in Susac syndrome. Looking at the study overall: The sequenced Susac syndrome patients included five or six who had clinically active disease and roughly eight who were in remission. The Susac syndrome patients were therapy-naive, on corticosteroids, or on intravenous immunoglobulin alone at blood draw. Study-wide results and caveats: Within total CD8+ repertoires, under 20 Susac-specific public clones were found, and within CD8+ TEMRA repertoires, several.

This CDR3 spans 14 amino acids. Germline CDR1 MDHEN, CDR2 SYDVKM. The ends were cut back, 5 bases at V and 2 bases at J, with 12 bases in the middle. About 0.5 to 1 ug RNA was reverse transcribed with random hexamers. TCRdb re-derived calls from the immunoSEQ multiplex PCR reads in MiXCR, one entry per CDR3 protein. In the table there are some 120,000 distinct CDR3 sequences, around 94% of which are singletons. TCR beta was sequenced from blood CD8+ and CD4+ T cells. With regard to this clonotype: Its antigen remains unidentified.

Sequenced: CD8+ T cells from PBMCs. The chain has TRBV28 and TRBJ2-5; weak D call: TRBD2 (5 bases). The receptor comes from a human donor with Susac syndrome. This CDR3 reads CASSIPSGQETQYF. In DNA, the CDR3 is TGTGCCAGCAGTATCCCTTCGGGGCAAGAGACCCAGTACTTC.